These 29 T cell receptor beta chains share one sample of origin, sequenced in a study of cytomegalovirus exposure and HLA in healthy donors. The study ran its PCR with 60 Vbeta and 13 Jbeta primers. Method: immunoSEQ multiplex PCR; TCRdb's copy keeps in-frame clones and lacks some. The sample has some 160,000 clones, over 75% seen once; the top ten hold 1% to 1.5%. Source material: PBMCs. The receptors here all came from a man aged 45-65 years in good health and CMV-seropositive.

This chain connects TRBV6-5 to TRBJ1-2; no clear D. Germline V CDR1 and CDR2: MNHEY, SVGAGI. The CDR3 extends over 14 amino acids. Between the trimmed V and J ends, which lost 2 bases and 4 bases, there was a span of 11 bases. CDR3 nucleotides: TGTGCCAGCAGTTACGCCCCATGGAGCTATGGCTACACCTTC. This encodes CASSYAPWSYGYTF.

The chain recombines TRBV28 with TRBJ2-1; D is perhaps TRBD1 (5 bases). The germline V gene has CDR1 MDHEN and CDR2 SYDVKM. CDR3 size: 13 residues. The V gene lost 3 bases and the J gene lost 7 bases, with 10 bases spanning the gap. The CDR3 DNA reads as TGTGCCAGCAGTTTTGGGGCAGCGAATGAGCAGTTCTTC. Translating gives CASSFGAANEQFF.

The chain combines TRBV15 with TRBJ2-3, with D possibly being TRBD2 (6 bases). Germline V gene lookup returns CDR1 LNHNV and CDR2 YYDKDF (reference sequence). Trimming took 5 bases from V and 3 from J, leaving 12 bases between them. The CDR3 covers 14 residues. In DNA, the CDR3 is TGTGCCACCAGCCTGGGACTCTCTACAGATACGCAGTATTTT. Translation gives CATSLGLSTDTQYF.

The V call is TRBV28, the J call TRBJ1-1; D unresolved. The CDR3 sequence is 10 residues long. Germline-derived CDR1 and CDR2 are MDHEN and SYDVKM. V was cut by 5 bases and J by 11 bases, with 9 bases left in between. DNA of the CDR3: TGTGCCAGCAGTGGTTTGGCCGCTTTCTTT. The encoded protein is CASSGLAAFF.

Written as DNA, the CDR3 is TGTGCCAGCAGTCCCTCGGGGCAGCCCCAGCATTTT. It codes for CASSPSGQPQHF. The chain couples TRBV28 to TRBJ1-5, with no clear D. Germline CDR1 and CDR2: MDHEN and SYDVKM. The CDR3 covers 12 residues. Between the trimmed V and J ends, which lost 5 bases and 7 bases, there was a span of 9 bases.

This chain uses TRBV11-2 with TRBJ2-3, with TRBD1 matching over 7 bases. Unmatched junction bases numbered 8, after V lost 4 bases and J lost 4 bases. The germline V gene encodes CDR1 SGHAT and CDR2 FQNNGV. This CDR3 is 15 amino acids long. In nucleotides, the CDR3 is TGTGCCAGCAGCTCCCGGACAGGCCAGGCAGATACGCAGTATTTT. It specifies CASSSRTGQADTQYF.

The CDR3 nucleotides are TGTGCCAGCAGCTTAGGCGGGAGTGGTATCTCCTACAATGAGCAGTTCTTC. This sequence encodes CASSLGGSGISYNEQFF. The V and J genes are TRBV11-3 and TRBJ2-1; 7 bases agree with TRBD2. The CDR3 is made up of 17 amino acids. Germline V gene sequence: CDR1 SGHNT, CDR2 YENEEA. V shed 1 base and J 0 bases; nucleotides not matched to a gene: 6.

On this clone itself: Other DNA sequences in the sample encode the same CDR3. This chain connects TRBV7-9 to TRBJ1-1, with D tentatively TRBD1 (5 bases). There are 13 residues in the CDR3. Trimming pared 4 bases from V and 4 bases from J, leaving 10 bases between. From germline, CDR1 is SEHNR and CDR2 FQNEAQ (reference sequence). CDR3 loop: CASSSQGGTEAFF. For the CDR3, the DNA is TGTGCCAGCAGCTCTCAGGGCGGCACTGAAGCTTTCTTT.

In this sample, this clone turned up a few times. The V gene is TRBV7-9, the J gene TRBJ1-2; D may be TRBD1 (5 bases). With 5 bases removed from V and 3 bases from J, the gap between germline ends came to 10 bases. This CDR3 contains 13 residues. Germline CDR1 and CDR2: SEHNR and FQNEAQ (reference sequence). Here the CDR3 DNA reads TGTGCCAGCAGCGCGACGGGGGACTATGGCTACACCTTC. This encodes CASSATGDYGYTF.

This clone has just one count. This sequence joins TRBV5-4 and TRBJ1-1; 8 nucleotides align to TRBD1. Germline V gene sequence: CDR1 SGHNT, CDR2 YYREEE (reference sequence). This CDR3 is 15 amino acids long. J lost 2 bases, V lost 4 bases, and 7 bases had no gene match. The CDR3 sequence: CASSTPGGRNTEAFF. CDR3 in DNA: TGTGCCAGCAGCACCCCAGGGGGCAGAAACACTGAAGCTTTCTTT.

The chain is built from TRBV4-3 and TRBJ1-4, with 8 positions matching TRBD1. This CDR3 contains 14 residues. J gave up 7 bases and V 1 base, and 2 bases lay outside the gene matches. The V gene's germline CDR1 is LGHNA and CDR2 YSLEER. The DNA for the CDR3 is TGCGCCAGCAGCCAAGTGACAGGGGTTGAAAAACTGTTTTTT. It translates to CASSQVTGVEKLFF.

The rearrangement links TRBV11-2 to TRBJ1-5, with D unresolved. The CDR3 covers 14 residues. Germline CDR1 SGHAT, CDR2 FQNNGV. V gave up 5 bases and J gave up 1 base, with 9 bases separating them. CDR3 DNA sequence: TGTGCCAGCAGCGCCCCGGGAAGCAATCAGCCCCAGCATTTT. This codes for CASSAPGSNQPQHF.

This chain connects TRBV6-5 to TRBJ1-1, with D unclear. V shed 10 bases and J shed 4 bases, with 19 bases lying between them. Per germline, CDR1 MNHEY and CDR2 SVGAGI. The CDR3 sequence is 14 residues long. The CDR3 is CATYIMTGSTEAFF. In DNA form, the CDR3 reads TGTGCCACCTACATAATGACGGGGAGCACTGAAGCTTTCTTT.

This rearrangement joins TRBV29-1 to TRBJ2-7, with D possibly TRBD1 on 5 matching bases. The CDR3 has 13 amino acids. The V gene's germline CDR1 is SQVTM and CDR2 ANQGSEA. V lost 4 bases, J lost 1 base, and 11 bases lay in between. The CDR3 nucleotides read TGCAGCGTTGGGACCGACAGTTCCTACGAGCAGTACTTC. This sequence encodes CSVGTDSSYEQYF.

The chain links TRBV2 to TRBJ2-7; 10 nucleotides match TRBD1. V trimming: 7 bases; J trimming: 6 bases; junction bases outside the gene matches: 9. Looked up from germline, CDR1 is SNHLY and CDR2 is FYNNEI. The CDR3 extends over 14 amino acids. The CDR3 sequence: CASTATGGPPEQYF. CDR3 nucleotides: TGTGCCAGCACCGCGACAGGGGGCCCTCCCGAGCAGTACTTC.

This clone was picked up a small number of times. The rearrangement uses TRBV10-3 and TRBJ2-5; TRBD2 aligns across 8 bases. CDR3 length: 14 amino acids. From germline, CDR1 is ENHRY and CDR2 SYGVKD. Losses at the gene ends were 10 bases for V and 1 base for J; bases not matched to a gene: 8. As DNA, the CDR3 is TGTGCCACCAGGGGTAGCGGGATCCAAGAGACCCAGTACTTC. Amino acids: CATRGSGIQETQYF.

This clone was recorded only once. The CDR3: CASTLGSISYEQYF. The CDR3 nucleotides are TGTGCCAGCACCCTCGGGAGTATCTCCTACGAGCAGTACTTC. The J gene is TRBJ2-7, the V gene TRBV11-2; TRBD2 might be the D (6 bases). Deletions cut 7 bases from V and 0 bases from J, with 13 bases between. The CDR3 spans 14 residues. Germline CDR1 is SGHAT and CDR2 is FQNNGV.

This chain joins TRBV19 and TRBJ1-2, with TRBD1 matching 11 bases. CDR1 and CDR2 from the germline V gene are LNHDA and SQIVND (reference sequence). Trimming removed 8 bases from V and 8 bases from J; junction bases left unmatched: 10. The CDR3 runs to 14 residues. The CDR3 DNA sequence: TGTGCCAGTCAGGACAGGGGGCGAGTTGGAGGCTACACCTTC. Residues: CASQDRGRVGGYTF.

V usage is TRBV10-2 and J usage is TRBJ2-5, with 8 bases that match TRBD2. Germline V gives CDR1 WSHSY, CDR2 SAAADI. CDR3 length: 15 amino acids. Unmatched junction bases numbered 5, after V lost 1 base and J lost 4 bases. CDR3 region: CASSEFPGGGETQYF. CDR3 in DNA: TGCGCCAGCAGTGAGTTTCCGGGAGGGGGAGAGACCCAGTACTTC.

This clone was counted once. The chain couples TRBV6-1 to TRBJ1-3; D is ambiguous. This CDR3 is 14 amino acids long. Trimming pared 8 bases from V and 0 bases from J, leaving 11 bases between. The germline gives CDR1 MNHNS, CDR2 SASEGT. CDR3 protein: CASLRFLSGNTIYF. The CDR3 DNA follows: TGTGCCAGCCTCAGATTCCTCTCTGGAAACACCATATATTTT.

This clone has just one count. V usage is TRBV27 and J usage is TRBJ1-5; D uncertain. CDR1 and CDR2 (germline): MNHEY, SMNVEV (reference sequence). The CDR3 has 14 amino acids. The germline V and J ends were trimmed by 5 bases and 0 bases, with 8 bases remaining between them. In DNA, the CDR3 is TGTGCCAGCAGTCCACAAGATAGCAATCAGCCCCAGCATTTT. Protein sequence: CASSPQDSNQPQHF.

The rearrangement uses TRBV28 and TRBJ1-5; the match to TRBD1 covers 8 bases. Germline CDR1 reads MDHEN; CDR2 reads SYDVKM. Trimming removed 6 bases from V and 6 bases from J; junction bases left unmatched: 4. CDR3 size: 13 residues. This chain's CDR3 is CASSPDRVQPQHF. For the CDR3, the DNA is TGTGCCAGCAGCCCGGACAGGGTTCAGCCCCAGCATTTT.

The CDR3 is CASTFFGSGELFF. Written as DNA, the CDR3 is TGTGCCAGCACCTTCTTCGGGTCCGGGGAGCTGTTTTTT. The chain is built from TRBV2 and TRBJ2-2; D unclear. The CDR3 totals 13 residues. V was clipped by 7 bases and J by 6 bases, with 12 bases between them. Germline V gene lookup returns CDR1 SNHLY and CDR2 FYNNEI.

The chain recombines TRBV11-3 with TRBJ2-5; tentatively, D is TRBD1 (7 bases). The CDR3 loop spans 14 amino acids. Trimming removed 5 bases from V and 1 base from J, with 11 bases in between. The germline V gene encodes CDR1 SGHNT and CDR2 YENEEA. The CDR3 sequence is CASSQGGLQETQYF. In DNA form, the CDR3 reads TGTGCCAGCAGCCAGGGGGGCCTCCAAGAGACCCAGTACTTC. Together with reference TRBV11-3 and TRBJ2-5, the CDR3 gives the full variable domain: EAGVVQSPRYKIIEKKQPVAFWCNPISGHNTLYWYLQNLGQGPELLIRYENEEAVDDSQLPKDRFSAERLKGVDSTLKIQPAELGDSAVYLCASSQGGLQETQYFGPGTRLLVL.

Of note for this clone: Distinct nucleotide sequences in the sample also encode this CDR3. The rearrangement uses TRBV11-2 and TRBJ1-5, with TRBD1 matching over 11 bases. This CDR3 comprises 16 residues. The junction had 7 bases not matched to a gene; V was cut back by 5 bases and J by 4 bases. Germline lookup yields CDR1 SGHAT and CDR2 FQNNGV. CDR3 sequence: CASSLTGTGGNQPQHF. The DNA of the CDR3 is TGTGCCAGCAGCCTCACGGGGACAGGGGGGAATCAGCCCCAGCATTTT.

The sample holds one count of this clone. The rearrangement uses TRBV7-2 and TRBJ2-3; a possible D gene is TRBD1 (6 bases). The V end was cut by 3 bases, the J end by 3 bases, with 16 bases between. Germline values: CDR1 SGHTA, CDR2 FQGNSA. The CDR3 consists of 16 residues. The CDR3 region is CASSFGPRGGTDTQYF. CDR3 coding DNA: TGTGCCAGCAGCTTCGGGCCCCGAGGGGGTACAGATACGCAGTATTTT.

This rearrangement joins TRBV10-1 to TRBJ1-1, with a possible D match to TRBD1 (6 bases). The CDR3 has 16 amino acids. The V gene lost 6 bases and the J gene lost 3 bases, with 20 bases spanning the gap. CDR1 and CDR2 from the germline V gene are WNHNN and SYGVQD (reference sequence). The CDR3 spells CASRGRETPGDTEAFF. CDR3 nucleotides: TGCGCCAGCAGGGGACGAGAGACCCCAGGGGACACTGAAGCTTTCTTT.

The chain recombines TRBV5-5 with TRBJ1-2; TRBD1 agrees at 9 bases. The germline CDR1 and CDR2 sequences are SGHKS and YYEKEE (reference sequence). Trimming at V came to 5 bases and at J to 4 bases, leaving 3 bases not matched to a gene. The CDR3 length is 13 residues. The DNA of the CDR3 is TGTGCCAGCAGAACACAGGGGGCCTATGGCTACACCTTC. Translation gives CASRTQGAYGYTF.

This chain links TRBV11-2 with TRBJ1-2; 8 bases match TRBD1. The germline V gene encodes CDR1 SGHAT and CDR2 FQNNGV. The CDR3 has 14 amino acids. The V gene end was trimmed by 4 bases and the J gene end by 11 bases; junction bases not matched to a gene: 12. This CDR3 reads CASSSPRQGIGYTF. As DNA, the CDR3 is TGTGCCAGCAGCTCCCCGAGACAGGGGATAGGATACACCTTC.